A selection of T cell receptor beta chains follows, all from one sample in a study of vaccination and CD4 T cells after COVID-19. These TCRs are of unknown antigen specificity. From the PCR reads, TCRdb called clonotypes with MiXCR, one entry per CDR3 protein. The sample contains 15,000 to 20,000 distinct CDR3 sequences, around 45% of which appear only once. The sequencing input was CD4+ T cells from blood, cultured in vitro. The receptor source for this set is a human donor who had recovered from COVID-19. Each CDR3 is given with its conserved first and last residue. Each record gives: clone size, J gene, V gene, D gene, CDR3 DNA, CDR3 protein. D genes are given only for firm matches. Size tells how often a clone was seen (once, few, many) or the class of an expanded clone, and some rows leave it out.

>NA|TRBJ2-1|TRBV20-1|NA
TGCAGTGCTAGGGGGGACTCACACAATGAGCAGTTCTTC
CSARGDSHNEQFF
>NA|TRBJ2-4|TRBV5-3|TRBD2
TGTGCCAGCACCCCGCGGGGGGATCTAGCCAAAAACATTCAGTACTTC
CASTPRGDLAKNIQYF
>NA|TRBJ2-7|TRBV7-2|NA
TGTGCCAGCAGCTCTCGGACAGGGAGGGGCTACGAGCAGTACTTC
CASSSRTGRGYEQYF
>NA|TRBJ1-1|TRBV6-1|TRBD1
TGTGCCAGCAGTCCGGGACAGGGAGGGCGAGCTTTCTTT
CASSPGQGGRAFF
>few|TRBJ2-7|TRBV28|NA
TGTGCCAGTCATTCAGGCAGGGGAATCTACGAGCAGTACTTC
CASHSGRGIYEQYF
>few|TRBJ1-2|TRBV11-2|TRBD1
TGTGCCAGCAGCTTAAGACAGGGGGACCCCTATGGCTACACCTTC
CASSLRQGDPYGYTF
>NA|TRBJ2-3|TRBV11-1|NA
TGTGCCAGCAGTCCTGAGACAGATACGCAGTATTTT
CASSPETDTQYF
>NA|TRBJ1-2|TRBV20-1|TRBD1
TGCAGTGCTAGAGCCCCAGGGACAGGCTATGGCTACACCTTC
CSARAPGTGYGYTF
>few|TRBJ2-3|TRBV6-1|NA
TGTGCCAGCATCGCGGGGGCTAGCACAGATACGCAGTATTTT
CASIAGASTDTQYF
>NA|TRBJ1-1|TRBV7-9|NA
TGTGCCAGCAACGTCCCTCGGGACGGAACTGAAGCTTTCTTT
CASNVPRDGTEAFF
>NA|TRBJ2-7|TRBV10-1|TRBD1
TGCGCCAGGGGACAGGGAGCCTACGAGCAGTACTTC
CARGQGAYEQYF
>few|TRBJ1-5|TRBV30|NA
TGTGCCTCCCAAGAGGGCGGCGGGCCCCAGCATTTT
CASQEGGGPQHF
>NA|TRBJ1-1|TRBV5-1|NA
TGCGCCAGCAGCTTGCAGGGGCCGGGTACTGAAGCTTTCTTT
CASSLQGPGTEAFF
>NA|TRBJ1-1|TRBV12-3/TRBV12-4|NA
TGTGCCAGCAGTTTTAGACAGTTGAACACTGAAGCTTTCTTT
CASSFRQLNTEAFF
>NA|TRBJ2-2|TRBV27|TRBD2
TGTGCCAGCAGTCCAGGACTAGCGGGGGGTACCGGGGAGCTGTTTTTT
CASSPGLAGGTGELFF
>NA|TRBJ1-1|TRBV29-1|NA
TGCAGCGCGAGACAGGTGGTCGACACTGAAGCTTTCTTT
CSARQVVDTEAFF
>NA|TRBJ2-7|TRBV11-3|TRBD1
TGTGCCAGCAGCTTAGTCGGGACAGACTCCTACGAGCAGTACTTC
CASSLVGTDSYEQYF
>NA|TRBJ1-2|TRBV5-1|TRBD1
TGCGCCAGCAGTCCACGGACAGGGGGCTATGGCTACACCTTC
CASSPRTGGYGYTF
>few|TRBJ1-1|TRBV6-1|NA
TGTGCCAGCAAGGACACTTTGAACACTGAAGCTTTCTTT
CASKDTLNTEAFF
>NA|TRBJ2-5|TRBV5-1|NA
TGCGCCAGCAGCTTGGAAGGGTGGGGGTCACAAGAGACCCAGTACTTC
CASSLEGWGSQETQYF
>few|TRBJ2-2|TRBV20-1|TRBD2
TGCAGTGCTACTCGGGGGAGGGACACCGGGGAGCTGTTTTTT
CSATRGRDTGELFF
>NA|TRBJ2-5|TRBV5-5|NA
TGTGCCAGCAGCTTGGGATATTCTACGGTTGGGGAGACCCAGTACTTC
CASSLGYSTVGETQYF
>NA|TRBJ2-3|TRBV6-1|TRBD2
TGTGCCAGCAGTGAGCGGGAGCCCCGCACAGATACGCAGTATTTT
CASSEREPRTDTQYF
>few|TRBJ2-7|TRBV7-2|NA
TGTGCCAGCAGCTTCCTAAGTAAGGGTGCCTACGAGCAGTACTTC
CASSFLSKGAYEQYF
>NA|TRBJ2-5|TRBV6-5|TRBD2
TGTGCCAGCAGTTCAACTAGCGGGGGGAGAGCGGAGACCCAGTACTTC
CASSSTSGGRAETQYF
>NA|TRBJ2-5|TRBV27|NA
TGTGCCAGCAGTTTAGGGGGTCTAAGGGAGACCCAGTACTTC
CASSLGGLRETQYF
>few|TRBJ1-1|TRBV5-5|NA
TGTGCCAGCAGCTTGGGTGTCGGGATCACTGAAGCTTTCTTT
CASSLGVGITEAFF
>NA|TRBJ2-1|TRBV7-9|NA
TGTGCCGGCCACCTAGCAGGGGCCGATGAGCAGTTCTTC
CAGHLAGADEQFF
>few|TRBJ2-1|TRBV7-3|TRBD2
TGTGCCAGCAGCTTAACAGGGACTATCTACAATGAGCAGTTCTTC
CASSLTGTIYNEQFF
>NA|TRBJ1-1|TRBV19|TRBD1
TGTGCCAGTAGTATACACAGGGGTATGACTGAAGCTTTCTTT
CASSIHRGMTEAFF
>NA|TRBJ2-1|TRBV7-2|NA
TGTGCCAGCAGCCAAACGGGCGGGGAGCAGTTCTTC
CASSQTGGEQFF
>NA|TRBJ2-7|TRBV7-2|TRBD2
TGTGCCAGCAGCTTAGGCGGGAGGTCCGAAGAGCAGTACTTC
CASSLGGRSEEQYF
>NA|TRBJ2-7|TRBV4-2|NA
TGTGCCAGCAGCCAAGTACAGAGGGAGTACGAGCAGTACTTC
CASSQVQREYEQYF
>NA|TRBJ2-1|TRBV6-1|NA
TGTGCCAGCCAGAAGGGTAGGGGGAATGAGCAGTTCTTC
CASQKGRGNEQFF
>NA|TRBJ1-1|TRBV19|NA
TGTGCCAGTAGTGCCCGGACGGGGGGGACTGAAGCTTTCTTT
CASSARTGGTEAFF
>few|TRBJ1-2|TRBV20-1|NA
TGCAGTGCTTGGGACGAGAACAAAGGGTATGGCTACACCTTC
CSAWDENKGYGYTF
>NA|TRBJ1-1|TRBV7-2|NA
TGTGCCAGCAAGGCACAGAGTAACACTGAAGCTTTCTTT
CASKAQSNTEAFF
>NA|TRBJ1-2|TRBV6-2/TRBV6-3|NA
TGTGCCAGCAGCGGACAGAACTATGGCTACACCTTC
CASSGQNYGYTF
>NA|TRBJ1-4|TRBV28|TRBD1
TGTGCCAGCAGTCCACGACAGGGAGCTAATGAAAAACTGTTTTTT
CASSPRQGANEKLFF
>NA|TRBJ2-1|TRBV7-2|TRBD2
TGTGCCAGCAGCCGGGCGGGGGTCGGTGAGCAGTTCTTC
CASSRAGVGEQFF
>few|TRBJ2-1|TRBV14|TRBD2
TGTGCCAGCAGCCCGCTAGCGGGGGGCTACAATGAGCAGTTCTTC
CASSPLAGGYNEQFF
>few|TRBJ2-7|TRBV11-3|TRBD1
TGTGCCAGCAGCCACGCCTCGACAGGGGCTTGGGAGCAGTACTTC
CASSHASTGAWEQYF
>NA|TRBJ2-7|TRBV28|NA
TGTGCCAGCAGCCAACGGGACGTTCGCGAGCAGTACTTC
CASSQRDVREQYF
>NA|TRBJ1-1|TRBV12-3/TRBV12-4|NA
TGTGCCAGCAGTTTTGGGGGGGGGAACACTGAAGCTTTCTTT
CASSFGGGNTEAFF